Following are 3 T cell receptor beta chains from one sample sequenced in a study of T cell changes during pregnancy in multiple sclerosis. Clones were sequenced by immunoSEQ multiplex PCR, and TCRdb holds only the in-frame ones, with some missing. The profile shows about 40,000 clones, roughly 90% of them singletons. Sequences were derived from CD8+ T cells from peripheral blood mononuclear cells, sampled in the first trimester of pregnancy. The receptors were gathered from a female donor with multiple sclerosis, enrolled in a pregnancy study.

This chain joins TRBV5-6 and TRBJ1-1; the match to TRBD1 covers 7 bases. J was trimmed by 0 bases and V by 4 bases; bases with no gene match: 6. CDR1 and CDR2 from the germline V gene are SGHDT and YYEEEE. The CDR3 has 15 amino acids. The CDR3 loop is CASSGGTELNTEAFF. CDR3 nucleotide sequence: TGTGCCAGCAGCGGGGGGACAGAACTGAACACTGAAGCTTTCTTT. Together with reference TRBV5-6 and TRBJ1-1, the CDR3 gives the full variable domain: DAGVTQSPTHLIKTRGQQVTLRCSPKSGHDTVSWYQQALGQGPQFIFQYYEEEERQRGNFPDRFSGHQFPNYSSELNVNALLLGDSALYLCASSGGTELNTEAFFGQGTRLTVV.

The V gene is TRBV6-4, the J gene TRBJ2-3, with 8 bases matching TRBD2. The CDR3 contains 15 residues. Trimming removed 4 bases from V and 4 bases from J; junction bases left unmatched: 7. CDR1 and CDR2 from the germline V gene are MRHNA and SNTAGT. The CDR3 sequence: CASSVGGGQADTQYF. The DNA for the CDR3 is TGTGCCAGCAGTGTCGGGGGGGGGCAAGCAGATACGCAGTATTTT.

This CDR3 is CASSSRGRGSTDTQYF. In DNA, the CDR3 is TGTGCCAGCAGCTCCCGAGGGCGGGGCTCCACAGATACGCAGTATTTT. The V gene is TRBV7-6, the J gene TRBJ2-3; weak D call: TRBD2 (6 bases). Germline CDR1 reads SGHVS; CDR2 reads FNYEAQ. Deletions cut 4 bases from V and 2 bases from J, with 16 bases between. This CDR3 is 16 amino acids long.